Described below is a single T cell receptor (beta chain) sequence and its context. Its antigen is still unknown. Base-call qualities are not available, and no considerably larger clone is one nucleotide away. To prepare the library, the immunoSEQ multiplex PCR assay was applied. TCRdb stores this immuneACCESS table with in-frame sequences only. Part of the clones is absent; in the studies checked, under half of the shortfall reflects unresolved V genes, and no reason is known for the rest. The sample records roughly 62,000 clones, around 69% of which are singletons. The top ten hold about 3.1% of the sample. This specimen comes from a study of radiotherapy plus CTLA-4 blockade in lung cancer (dated by TCRdb to 2016 to 2018). In the study overall: Among enrolled patients, 18% had an objective response and 30% to 40% reached disease control. What the work shows at the level of the full study, not this receptor alone: The strongest predictors of response were reported to be early dynamic shifts in blood T cell clones along with a rise in serum interferon-beta following radiation. After treatment with radiotherapy and ipilimumab, TCR clones that originated in tumors expanded in peripheral blood.

The study tested focal radiation therapy combined with CTLA-4 blockade (ipilimumab) in patients with chemo-refractory metastatic non-small-cell lung cancer. V was cut back by 2 bases and J by 0 bases, leaving a gap of 15 bases between them. The CDR3 measures 17 amino acids from cysteine to phenylalanine. Only CDR3 DNA is held: 51 bases, read in frame from base 1. In the germline V gene, CDR1 corresponds to WSHSY and CDR2 to SAAADI. The sequence was obtained from a human donor with non-small cell lung cancer who had a complete response to radiotherapy plus ipilimumab. The input for sequencing was peripheral blood, taken from a patient treated with radiotherapy plus ipilimumab. This receptor chain uses TRBV10-2 and TRBJ2-3; a weak D assignment points to TRBD1 (5 bases agree). The CDR3 region has the sequence CASSEGPRAPSTDTQYF. In nucleotide form, the sequence is TGCGCCAGCAGTGAGGGGCCCAGGGCCCCTAGCACAGATACGCAGTATTTT.